These T cell receptor beta chains were read from a single sample in a study of CD8 T cells in Susac syndrome. In TCRdb, the immunoSEQ multiplex PCR reads were re-called with MiXCR into one record per CDR3 protein. The sample lists about 150,000 distinct CDR3 sequences; roughly 94% were seen once. Source material: CD8+ T cells from PBMCs. Source of these receptors: a human donor with multiple sclerosis. Each CDR3 is given with its conserved first and last residue. The D gene is left open where the match is weak. Clone size is given for some rows only: seen once, a few or many times, or a class if the clone is expanded.

J,V,D,size,DNA,CDR3
TRBJ2-1,TRBV27,NA,NA,TGTGCCAGCAGTAAAGGGGTTAGGCAGTTCTTC,CASSKGVRQFF
TRBJ2-1,TRBV12-3/TRBV12-4,NA,NA,TGTGCCAGCCACGACGGGGGCAATGAGCAGTTCTTC,CASHDGGNEQFF
TRBJ2-7,TRBV29-1,NA,NA,TGCAGCATAACAGGGGGGGTGAACTCCTACGAGCAGTACTTC,CSITGGVNSYEQYF
TRBJ2-7,TRBV20-1,TRBD1,NA,TGCAGTGCAAACCCCCGTTACAGGGGTTACTACGAGCAGTACTTC,CSANPRYRGYYEQYF
TRBJ2-7,TRBV14,TRBD1,NA,TGTGCCAGCAGCCAAGACTTACCGACTCCGGGACAGGGGGCGTTTGACGAGCAGTACTTC,CASSQDLPTPGQGAFDEQYF
TRBJ2-3,TRBV7-9,NA,NA,TGTGCCAGCAGCCTACCGGGACGGATGGAGAATACGCAGTATTTT,CASSLPGRMENTQYF
TRBJ2-4,TRBV20-1,NA,NA,TGCAGTGCTAATCTCGGCCCCAGGGCCAAAAACATTCAGTACTTC,CSANLGPRAKNIQYF
TRBJ1-1,TRBV2,NA,NA,TGTGCCAGCAAAGGGGCTGAAGCTATCTTT,CASKGAEAIF
TRBJ1-5,TRBV2,NA,NA,TGTGCCAGCAGTGAAATCGGGACAACTAGCAATCAGCCCCAGCATTTT,CASSEIGTTSNQPQHF
TRBJ2-1,TRBV29-1,NA,NA,TGCAGCGGCGCAGGGAGCTCCTACAATGAGCAGTTCTTC,CSGAGSSYNEQFF
TRBJ2-5,TRBV10-3,TRBD1,NA,TGTGCCATCGGCCCGGACAGGGGAGGACAAGAGACCCAGTACTTC,CAIGPDRGGQETQYF
TRBJ2-7,TRBV9,NA,NA,TGTGCCAGCAGCCCCCAGGAAGGGCCGGTGGACGAGCAGTACTTC,CASSPQEGPVDEQYF
TRBJ2-1,TRBV7-9,NA,NA,TGTGCCAGCAGCTTTGCACCAGGGACTTACAATGAGCAGTTCTTC,CASSFAPGTYNEQFF
TRBJ2-5,TRBV7-9,NA,NA,TGTGCCAGCAGCCTCGGAGACAGGAAGGACTTC,CASSLGDRKDF
TRBJ1-2,TRBV12-3/TRBV12-4,NA,NA,TGTGCCAGCAGCAACAAACTACAGGCACTCTTC,CASSNKLQALF
TRBJ2-1,TRBV25-1,TRBD2,once,TGTGCCAGCAGAACCGCCCAGCGGGGTCAGGCTGAGCAGTTCTTC,CASRTAQRGQAEQFF
TRBJ1-5,TRBV27,TRBD1,NA,TGTGCCAGCAGTCCAGGACAGGGGCACTATAGCAATCAGCCCCAGCATTTT,CASSPGQGHYSNQPQHF
TRBJ2-1,TRBV29-1,NA,NA,TGCAGCGTTGAAGGAGCCTCATCCTTGAGCTACAATGAGCAGTTCTTC,CSVEGASSLSYNEQFF
TRBJ2-2,TRBV20-1,NA,NA,TGCAGTGCTAGTTTCATGAGAACCGGGGAGCTGTTTTTT,CSASFMRTGELFF
TRBJ2-3,TRBV2,NA,NA,TGTGCCAGCAGTGAAGGACAGGCCCTCAGCACAGATACGCAGTATTTT,CASSEGQALSTDTQYF
TRBJ2-3,TRBV28,TRBD2,NA,TGTGCCAGCAGTTTAGGAGAGGGAGGGCAAGGTACGCAGTATTTT,CASSLGEGGQGTQYF
TRBJ1-5,TRBV27,NA,NA,TGTGCCAGCAGTTTATTTCCGAATCAGCCCCAGCATTTT,CASSLFPNQPQHF
TRBJ1-5,TRBV4-3,NA,NA,TGCGCCAGCAGCCAAGTTCCATATCAGCCCCAGCATTTT,CASSQVPYQPQHF
TRBJ1-6,TRBV20-1,TRBD1,NA,TGCAGTGCTAGGAAGACAGGGTCACCCCTCCACTTT,CSARKTGSPLHF
TRBJ2-7,TRBV30,NA,NA,TGTGCCTGGAGAGGACAGACCCTAAGGCCTTACGAGCAGTACTTC,CAWRGQTLRPYEQYF
TRBJ2-1,TRBV6-5,NA,NA,TGTGCCAGCAGTGCCTCTAAGAGCTCCTACAATGAGCAGTTCTTC,CASSASKSSYNEQFF
TRBJ2-5,TRBV5-1,NA,NA,TGCGCCAGCAGCCTCAGGACCATGAAAGAGACCCAGTACTTC,CASSLRTMKETQYF
TRBJ1-2,TRBV29-1,NA,NA,TGCAGCGTTGATGGGGCCCGGACAGACGCGGGGAGCTATGGCTACACCTTC,CSVDGARTDAGSYGYTF
TRBJ1-4,TRBV4-1,NA,NA,TGCGCCAGCAGCCATCAACAGGGTCCCAATGAAAAACTGTTTTTT,CASSHQQGPNEKLFF
TRBJ2-7,TRBV29-1,NA,NA,TGCAGCGTTGGGACGTCAGACCAGAGCTCCTACGAGCAGTACTTC,CSVGTSDQSSYEQYF
TRBJ2-1,TRBV28,NA,NA,TGTGCCAGCAGACCACAGGGGGGGATGGATGAGCAGTTCTTC,CASRPQGGMDEQFF
TRBJ1-1,TRBV15,NA,NA,TGTGCCACCAGCAGAGATCTAGGCGGTCCTAACACTGAAGCTTTCTTT,CATSRDLGGPNTEAFF
TRBJ2-7,TRBV4-1,TRBD2,NA,TGCGCCAGCAGCCTCCTCCAAGCGGGGAACTACGAGCAGTACTTC,CASSLLQAGNYEQYF